The clone carrying this TCR beta chain was picked up many times. Its matching antigen is unknown. The source of the sample is a study of response to subunit inactivated influenza vaccine. The study's findings and limits: The study's authors posited that every seasonal influenza vaccination enlists few new T cells.

The V end lost 3 bases, the J end lost 0 bases, and 5 bases lay between the germline ends. The CDR3 runs to 13 residues. CDR1 and CDR2 from the germline V gene are DFQATT and SNEGSKA (reference sequence). TCRdb itself ran the RT-PCR reads through MiXCR, one entry per CDR3 protein. The sample records under 500,000 distinct CDR3 sequences, 9.5% to 13% being singletons. The V and J genes are TRBV20-1 and TRBJ2-2; tentative D call: TRBD2 (5 bases). This specimen was PBMCs from blood, taken roughly 48 days after vaccination. The source is a man between 50 and 59 years old who received an inactivated influenza vaccine. CDR3 coding DNA: TGCAGTGCTAGGGGAGCGAACACCGGGGAGCTGTTTTTT. It encodes CSARGANTGELFF.